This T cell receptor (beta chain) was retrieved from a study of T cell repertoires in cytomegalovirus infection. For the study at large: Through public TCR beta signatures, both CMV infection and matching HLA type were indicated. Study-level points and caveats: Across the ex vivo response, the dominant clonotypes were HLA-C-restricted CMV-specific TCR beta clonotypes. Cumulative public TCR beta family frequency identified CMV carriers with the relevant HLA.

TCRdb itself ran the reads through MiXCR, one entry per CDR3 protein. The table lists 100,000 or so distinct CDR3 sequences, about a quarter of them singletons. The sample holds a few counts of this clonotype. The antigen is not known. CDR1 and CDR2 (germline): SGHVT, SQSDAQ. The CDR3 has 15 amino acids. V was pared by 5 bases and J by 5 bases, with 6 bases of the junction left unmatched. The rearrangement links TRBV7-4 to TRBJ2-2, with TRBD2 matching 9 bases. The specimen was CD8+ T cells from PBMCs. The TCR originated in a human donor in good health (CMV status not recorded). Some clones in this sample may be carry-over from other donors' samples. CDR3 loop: CASSPGLATTGELFF. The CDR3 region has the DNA TGTGCCAGCAGCCCCGGACTAGCGACGACCGGGGAGCTGTTTTTT.